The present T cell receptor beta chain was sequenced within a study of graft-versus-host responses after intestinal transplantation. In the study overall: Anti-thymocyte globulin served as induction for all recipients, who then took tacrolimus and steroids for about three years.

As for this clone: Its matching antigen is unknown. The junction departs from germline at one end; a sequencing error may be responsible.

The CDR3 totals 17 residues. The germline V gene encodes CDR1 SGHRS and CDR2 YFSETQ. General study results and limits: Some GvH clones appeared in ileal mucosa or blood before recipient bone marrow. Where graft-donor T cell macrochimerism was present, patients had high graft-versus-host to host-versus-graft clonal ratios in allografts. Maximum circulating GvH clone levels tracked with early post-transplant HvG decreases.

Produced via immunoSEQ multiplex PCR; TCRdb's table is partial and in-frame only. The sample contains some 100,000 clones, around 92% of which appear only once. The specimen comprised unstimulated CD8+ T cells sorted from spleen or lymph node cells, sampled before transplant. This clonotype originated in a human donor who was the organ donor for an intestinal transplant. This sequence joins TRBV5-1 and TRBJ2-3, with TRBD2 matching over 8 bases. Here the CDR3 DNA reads TGCGCCAGCAGCCTCCTTCTTTCTCGGACTAGCAGAGATACGCAGTATTTT. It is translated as CASSLLLSRTSRDTQYF. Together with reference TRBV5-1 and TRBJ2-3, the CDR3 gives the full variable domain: KAGVTQTPRYLIKTRGQQVTLSCSPISGHRSVSWYQQTPGQGLQFLFEYFSETQRNKGNFPGRFSGRQFSNSRSEMNVSTLELGDSALYLCASSLLLSRTSRDTQYFGPGTRLTVL.